The 3 T cell receptor beta chains listed next were all sequenced from one sample in a study of shared clonotypes between healthy human individuals. Sequencing was performed with immunoSEQ multiplex PCR; in TCRdb, only in-frame clones are kept and a portion is missing. Of roughly 2,000,000 clones in the sample, just over 90% were seen once. CD45RO-negative, CCR7-positively selected cells formed the naive CD8 fraction, excluding terminally differentiated effector memory CD45RA+ cells. The sample was naive CD8+ T cells from PBMCs. The origin of the receptors is a young man in good health. Some clones in this sample may be carry-over from other donors' samples.

This CDR3 is CASQGTVITYGYTF. CDR3 DNA: TGTGCCTCCCAGGGGACAGTCATTACCTATGGCTACACCTTC. The chain uses TRBV30 and TRBJ1-2; TRBD1 agrees at 7 bases. Germline V gene sequence: CDR1 GTSNPN, CDR2 SVGIG (reference sequence). Germline trimming cut 7 bases from V and 4 bases from J; bases unmatched to any gene: 12. The CDR3 runs 14 residues. The full variable domain, rest sourced from reference TRBV30 and TRBJ1-2, is SQTIHQWPATLVQPVGSPLSLECTVEGTSNPNLYWYRQAAGRGLQLLFYSVGIGQISSEVPQNLSASRPQDRQFILSSKKLLLSDSGFYLCASQGTVITYGYTFGSGTRLTVV.

The CDR3 loop reads CASSLDPETATYGYTF. In nucleotides, the CDR3 is TGTGCCAGCAGCTTAGACCCCGAAACTGCTACTTATGGCTACACCTTC. The chain carries TRBV7-6 and TRBJ1-2; D is uncertain. The ends were cut back, 1 base at V and 5 bases at J, with 17 bases in the middle. Looked up from germline, CDR1 is SGHVS and CDR2 is FNYEAQ. The CDR3 has 16 amino acids.

The CDR3 sequence: CASYSGLLFF. CDR3 coding DNA: TGTGCCAGCTATAGCGGGTTACTGTTCTTC. The chain carries TRBV25-1 and TRBJ2-1; 7 nucleotides match TRBD2. Germline V lookup: CDR1 MGHDK, CDR2 SYGVNS. This CDR3 region has 10 residues. V lost 8 bases and J lost 15; bases outside the gene matches: 7. The whole variable domain, filled in from reference TRBV25-1 and TRBJ2-1, reads EADIYQTPRYLVIGTGKKITLECSQTMGHDKMYWYQQDPGMELHLIHYSYGVNSTEKGDLSSESTVSRIRTEHFPLTLESARPSHTSQYLCASYSGLLFFGPGTRLTVL.